One and the same sample provided the 15 T cell receptor beta chains below, sequenced in a study of OX40 agonist ivuxolimab in advanced cancers. Only in-frame clones appear in the TCRdb table, and some are missing; sequencing was by immunoSEQ multiplex PCR. The table lists about 100,000 clones, under 95% of them singletons. Sequenced material: CD4+ or CD8+ T cells sorted from blood, taken in a trial of the OX40 agonist ivuxolimab. The receptors here all came from an adult with an advanced solid tumor such as melanoma, head and neck, liver or kidney cancer.

This chain joins TRBV28 and TRBJ2-5; TRBD2 matches at 8 bases. J was trimmed by 5 bases and V by 4 bases; bases with no gene match: 9. The CDR3 spans 15 residues. Germline values: CDR1 MDHEN, CDR2 SYDVKM. CDR3 coding DNA: TGTGCCAGCAGTTCACCGGGGGGGACGGGGGAGACCCAGTACTTC. It specifies CASSSPGGTGETQYF.

V is TRBV10-3 and J is TRBJ2-3; D assignment may be TRBD1 or TRBD2 (6 bases each). The CDR3 sequence is 14 residues long. Germline CDR1 reads ENHRY; CDR2 reads SYGVKD. The ends were cut back, 4 bases at V and 0 bases at J, with 8 bases in the middle. CDR3 DNA: TGTGCCATCAGTGGGGGGGCTAGCACAGATACGCAGTATTTT. This translates into CAISGGASTDTQYF.

The rearrangement joins TRBV7-9 to TRBJ2-1, with 11 bases aligning to TRBD2. After removal of 3 bases from V and 6 bases from J, the junction contained 1 base not matched to a gene. Germline V CDR1 and CDR2: SEHNR, FQNEAQ (reference sequence). The CDR3 totals 14 residues. For the CDR3, the DNA is TGTGCCAGCAGCTTGGGACTAGCGGCCAATGAGCAGTTCTTC. Its translation: CASSLGLAANEQFF.

The chain joins TRBV5-1 to TRBJ1-1, with D possibly being TRBD1 (5 bases). The ends were cut back, 0 bases at V and 9 bases at J, with 12 bases in the middle. Germline V gene data show CDR1 as SGHRS and CDR2 as YFSETQ. This CDR3 region has 13 residues. The CDR3 loop is CASSLAEGLKAFF. The CDR3 nucleotides are TGCGCCAGCAGCTTGGCCGAGGGGTTGAAAGCTTTCTTT.

This sequence joins TRBV29-1 and TRBJ2-1, with 11 bases aligning to TRBD2. The CDR3 runs to 16 residues. In germline, CDR1 is SQVTM, CDR2 ANQGSEA. V trimming: 1 base; J trimming: 2 bases; junction bases outside the gene matches: 4. The CDR3 protein is CSVEGGTSGTYNEQFF. The CDR3 coding sequence is TGCAGCGTTGAAGGCGGGACTAGCGGTACCTACAATGAGCAGTTCTTC.

The chain carries TRBV6-5 and TRBJ1-2, with D uncertain. Germline CDR1 MNHEY, CDR2 SVGAGI. Trimming removed 3 bases from V and 4 bases from J, with 9 bases in between. The CDR3 runs 13 residues. The CDR3: CASSYQSSYGYTF. DNA of the CDR3: TGTGCCAGCAGTTATCAGTCCTCCTATGGCTACACCTTC.

This clone was picked up a small number of times. This chain links TRBV9 with TRBJ1-1; D ambiguous. This CDR3 spans 13 amino acids. Germline CDR1 and CDR2: SGDLS and YYNGEE. The V end lost 0 bases, the J end lost 7 bases, and 10 bases lay between the germline ends. CDR3 sequence: CASSVVESFEAFF. The DNA for the CDR3 is TGTGCCAGCAGCGTAGTTGAATCGTTTGAAGCTTTCTTT.

The chain is built from TRBV4-3 and TRBJ2-1; no definite D call. The length of the CDR3 is 16 residues. V dropped 2 bases and J dropped 0 bases, with 11 bases sitting between them. From germline, CDR1 is LGHNA and CDR2 YSLEER. The CDR3 DNA reads TGCGCCAGCAGCCAATCAAGGTTTAGCTCCTACAATGAGCAGTTCTTC. This gives the protein CASSQSRFSSYNEQFF.

CDR3 nucleotides: TGTGCCAGCAGTGAAAATCCTCCGAGCGTCAACGGGGAGCTGTTTTTT. Encoded protein: CASSENPPSVNGELFF. The chain couples TRBV2 to TRBJ2-2; no definite D call. Trimming removed 2 bases at V and 7 bases at J, with 17 bases between. The length of the CDR3 is 16 residues. The germline V gene encodes CDR1 SNHLY and CDR2 FYNNEI.

V is TRBV9 and J is TRBJ2-5; D is possibly TRBD2 (6 bases). V dropped 4 bases and J dropped 1 base, with 11 bases sitting between them. The germline V gene encodes CDR1 SGDLS and CDR2 YYNGEE. The CDR3 runs 14 residues. The CDR3 sequence: CASSPRTTQETQYF. The DNA for the CDR3 is TGTGCCAGCAGCCCCCGGACTACCCAAGAGACCCAGTACTTC.

V gene TRBV5-1 combines with J gene TRBJ1-4, with a possible D match to TRBD1 (5 bases). The CDR3 contains 14 residues. The V gene's germline CDR1 is SGHRS and CDR2 YFSETQ. V was clipped by 2 bases and J by 6 bases, with 11 bases between them. The CDR3 nucleotides read TGCGCCAGCAGCTTCCGCATGGGGGATGAAAAACTGTTTTTT. Its protein product is CASSFRMGDEKLFF. The full variable domain, completed using reference TRBV5-1 and TRBJ1-4, is KAGVTQTPRYLIKTRGQQVTLSCSPISGHRSVSWYQQTPGQGLQFLFEYFSETQRNKGNFPGRFSGRQFSNSRSEMNVSTLELGDSALYLCASSFRMGDEKLFFGSGTQLSVL.

The rearrangement uses TRBV5-4 and TRBJ2-3; possibly TRBD2 for D (6 bases). The V end lost 0 bases, the J end lost 3 bases, and 11 bases lay between the germline ends. CDR3 length: 15 residues. Germline V gene lookup returns CDR1 SGHNT and CDR2 YYREEE (reference sequence). The CDR3 bases are TGTGCCAGCAGCTTGGATGGGGGAGGTACAGATACGCAGTATTTT. As protein: CASSLDGGGTDTQYF.

The chain couples TRBV27 to TRBJ2-7; 10 nucleotides align to TRBD2. Trimming removed 6 bases from V and 7 bases from J; junction bases left unmatched: 12. CDR1 and CDR2 from the germline V gene are MNHEY and SMNVEV (reference sequence). The CDR3 is made up of 15 amino acids. The DNA for the CDR3 is TGTGCCAGCAGCCCAAAGCGGGAGGGGGGGCTGGAGCAGTACTTC. It specifies CASSPKREGGLEQYF.

V is TRBV28 and J is TRBJ2-7; D is uncertain. The CDR3 loop spans 15 amino acids. With 8 bases removed from V and 0 bases from J, the gap between germline ends came to 17 bases. Germline V gives CDR1 MDHEN, CDR2 SYDVKM. The CDR3 DNA reads as TGTGCCAGCGCCGCAGGCTACCAGAGCTCCTACGAGCAGTACTTC. Amino acids: CASAAGYQSSYEQYF.

This chain uses TRBV2 with TRBJ1-5; no reliable D call. V lost 3 bases and J 6 bases, leaving 6 bases between the germline ends. CDR1 and CDR2 from the germline V gene are SNHLY and FYNNEI. This CDR3 is built from 12 residues. The CDR3 is CASSDGPQPQHF. The CDR3 DNA sequence: TGTGCCAGCAGTGACGGGCCTCAGCCCCAGCATTTT.